A single TCR beta chain is shown here with its context. Random hexamers primed reverse transcription of 0.5 to 1 ug RNA. TCRdb re-derived calls from the immunoSEQ multiplex PCR reads in MiXCR, one entry per CDR3 protein. The sample holds about 190,000 distinct CDR3 sequences, 85% to 95% seen once. Trimming took 4 bases from V and 2 from J, leaving 9 bases between them. The CDR3 consists of 14 residues. The record originates from a study of CD8 T cells in Susac syndrome. The chain couples TRBV12-3 or TRBV12-4 to TRBJ2-1, with D perhaps matching TRBD1 (5 bases). The TCR comes from a human donor with Susac syndrome. Sequencing was carried out using CD8+ T cells from PBMCs. The CDR3 DNA is TGTGCCAGCAGTTATTCAGGGCCCTACAATGAGCAGTTCTTC. This sequence encodes CASSYSGPYNEQFF.